The clone carrying this T cell receptor beta chain was counted at least ten times. Time point here: newly diagnosed GD, antithyroid drugs for less than 3 months. The TCR library used RNA extracted from PBMCs. Through Arm-PCR of CDR3 regions and iRepertoire HTBI primers, TCR beta libraries were built. One entry per CDR3 protein results from TCRdb running MiXCR on the multiplex PCR reads. The profile shows hundreds of thousands of distinct CDR3 sequences, 13% of them singletons. The CDR3 has 18 amino acids. V was cut by 6 bases and J by 3 bases, with 30 bases left in between. Germline V lookup: CDR1 DFQATT, CDR2 SNEGSKA (reference sequence). The source of the sample is a study of regulatory T cells in long-lasting Graves disease. These data also formed part of another study, on T cells in Graves' hyperthyroidism and ophthalmopathy.

The clonotype originates from a man between 25 and 39 years old with Graves disease. J is TRBJ2-7 and V is TRBV20-1; D assignment may be TRBD1 or TRBD2 (10 bases each). The sample was peripheral blood mononuclear cells (PBMCs), taken at new diagnosis, from a patient treated with antithyroid drugs. CDR3 sequence: CSADRDRGVASGSYEQYF. The CDR3 DNA reads as TGCAGTGCGGACCGGGACAGGGGAGTTGCTAGCGGGAGCTACGAGCAGTACTTC.